In its sample, the clone carrying this T cell receptor (beta chain) was seen many times. Via MiXCR, TCRdb re-called the RACE reads, giving one row per CDR3 protein. Here the sample spans some 380,000 distinct CDR3 sequences, 4.8% being singletons. This entry is derived from a study of human T cells and chemical hapten exposure. Study-wide context: Upper-back patch tests with 0.01% DPC were read at 6 days. Cases of alopecia areata, totalis or universalis occurred in a predominantly female patient group.

Time point reported: patch test 1, 2 weeks after DPC sensitization. Treatment in this sample: therapeutic diphenylcyclopropenone sensitization with weekly scalp DPC. This CDR3 comprises 13 residues. The germline CDR1 and CDR2 sequences are SNHLY and FYNNEI. V gave up 4 bases and J gave up 8 bases, with 11 bases separating them. The chain employs TRBV2 and TRBJ1-4; the D is unclear. Sequencing used whole blood, obtained in connection with sensitization to the hapten diphenylcyclopropenone (DPC). The TCR sequence derives from a woman between 50 and 59 years old with alopecia areata. Some clones in this sample may be carry-over from other donors' samples. DNA of the CDR3: TGTGCCAGCAGTGTAGGAACGGTAGAAAAACTGTTTTTT. Encoded protein: CASSVGTVEKLFF.